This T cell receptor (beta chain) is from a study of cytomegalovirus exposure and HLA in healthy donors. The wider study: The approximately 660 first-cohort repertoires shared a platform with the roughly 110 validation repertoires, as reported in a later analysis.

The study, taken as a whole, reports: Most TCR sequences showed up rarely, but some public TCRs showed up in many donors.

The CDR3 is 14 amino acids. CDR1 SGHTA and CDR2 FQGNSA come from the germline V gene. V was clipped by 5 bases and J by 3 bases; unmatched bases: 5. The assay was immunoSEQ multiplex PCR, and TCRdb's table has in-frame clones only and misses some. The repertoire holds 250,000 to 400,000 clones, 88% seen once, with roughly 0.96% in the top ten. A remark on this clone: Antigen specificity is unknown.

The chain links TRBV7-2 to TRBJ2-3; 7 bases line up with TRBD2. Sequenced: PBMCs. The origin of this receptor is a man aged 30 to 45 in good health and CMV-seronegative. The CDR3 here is CASSPRGGTDTQYF. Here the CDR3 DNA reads TGTGCCAGCAGCCCCCGCGGGGGAACAGATACGCAGTATTTT.